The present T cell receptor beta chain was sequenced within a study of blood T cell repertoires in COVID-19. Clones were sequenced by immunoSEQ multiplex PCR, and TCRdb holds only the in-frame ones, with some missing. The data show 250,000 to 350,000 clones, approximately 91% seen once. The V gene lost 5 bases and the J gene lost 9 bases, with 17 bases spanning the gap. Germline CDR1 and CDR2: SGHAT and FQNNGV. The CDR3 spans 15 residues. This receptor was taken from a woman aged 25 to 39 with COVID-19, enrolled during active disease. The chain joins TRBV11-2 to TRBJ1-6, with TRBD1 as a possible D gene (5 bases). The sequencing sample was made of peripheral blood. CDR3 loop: CASSLTGGIGSPLHF. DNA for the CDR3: TGTGCCAGCAGCCTAACGGGGGGGATCGGTTCACCCCTCCACTTT.